Each of the 4 T cell receptor beta chains below was sequenced from the same sample in a study of identical twins. TCRdb redid the calling of the 5' RACE reads with MiXCR, one entry per CDR3 protein. The sample yields 420,000 or so distinct CDR3 sequences, about 18% seen once. Sequencing input: naive T cells sorted from blood. Source of these receptors: a man aged 50 or older in good health.

This clonotype has at least ten counts. In nucleotides, the CDR3 is TGTGCCATCAGTGGGGTCAGGTCGGATGAGCAGTTCTTC. This gives the protein CAISGVRSDEQFF. The chain uses TRBV10-3 and TRBJ2-1; unclear D gene. This CDR3 region has 13 residues. Trimming removed 4 bases at V and 8 bases at J, with 12 bases between. Germline values: CDR1 ENHRY, CDR2 SYGVKD.

At least ten counts were recorded for this clonotype. The V gene is TRBV4-1, the J gene TRBJ2-7, with D possibly being TRBD1 (5 bases). The germline V gene encodes CDR1 MGHRA and CDR2 YSYEKL. Trimming stripped 0 bases from V and 3 bases from J, with 27 bases between. This CDR3 is 20 amino acids long. The CDR3 nucleotides are TGCGCCAGCAGCCAAGATCCTGGCAGGGCGTCTCAAGTTGTGTACTACGAGCAGTACTTC. This sequence encodes CASSQDPGRASQVVYYEQYF.

The chain has TRBV7-2 and TRBJ2-2, with D maybe TRBD2 (6 bases). This CDR3 region has 16 residues. The ends were cut back, 1 base at V and 2 bases at J, with 11 bases in the middle. The germline V gene has CDR1 SGHTA and CDR2 FQGNSA. In DNA, the CDR3 is TGTGCCAGCAGCTTAGGACTAGTCGGCAACACCGGGGAGCTGTTTTTT. Protein product: CASSLGLVGNTGELFF.

In this sample, this clonotype turned up many times. V is TRBV14 and J is TRBJ2-5, with 9 bases identical to TRBD2. J was trimmed by 4 bases and V by 1 base; bases with no gene match: 16. Germline CDR1 is SGHDN and CDR2 is FVKESK. The CDR3 has 19 amino acids. The CDR3 DNA follows: TGTGCCAGCAGCCAAGCCCTCGGACTAGCGTCGGGACCAAGAGAGACCCAGTACTTC. The encoded protein is CASSQALGLASGPRETQYF.